The entry below gives a single T cell receptor (beta chain) sequence along with its context. Its specific antigen is unknown. No per-base quality is available; no much larger clone lies one base away. Per the germline V gene (reference sequence), DFQATT is the CDR1 and SNEGSKA is the CDR2. The CDR3 holds 15 amino acids from the cysteine to the phenylalanine. Only the CDR3 part of the read is kept: 45 bases, read in frame from the first base. Trimming takes 2 bases from V and 4 bases from J, and the germline ends sit 15 bases apart. This sample was included in a study of T-cell memory formation after mild COVID-19 (dated by TCRdb to the early 2020s). Background for the entire study: TCR sequence clusters from the two donors were found to be largely donor specific. In a couple of donors, T-cell clones that expanded and contracted after mild COVID-19 were followed by sequencing TCRalpha and TCRbeta repertoires longitudinally. Two young, previously healthy adult volunteers made up the cohort, one male and one female.

What the work shows at the level of the full study, not this receptor alone: Contracting CD4+ clones were found mainly in CM and EM memory subsets, while CD8+ clones were enriched in EMRA. The detection of some responding clones in pre-infection memory suggests that pre-existing cross-reactive memory T cells joined the SARS-CoV-2 response. The study included only a couple of mild cases, and larger cohorts that include severe cases with pre-infection samples were judged to be necessary. SARS-CoV-2 specificity was not confirmed for the second-wave clones peaking on day 37. Clones contracting from day 15 to 85 had balanced CD4/CD8 phenotypes, while a second wave expanding from day 15 to 37 was biased towards CD4+.

Ficoll-Paque density gradient centrifugation was the method used to isolate PBMCs. TCRdb shows the sequencer as Illumina NovaSeq 6000. cDNA libraries for TCRalpha and TCRbeta were prepared by 5'RACE using constant-segment primers, with sample barcodes and unique molecular identifiers added. Trizol reagent was used to extract RNA from every sample. Amplification of the libraries took two PCR steps, and the second step added a second sample barcode plus Illumina TruSeq adapters. Libraries were sequenced on an Illumina NovaSeq with 2 x 150 bp paired-end reads. As for the original processing: With migec v1.2.7, reads were demultiplexed and then collapsed into UMI-guided consensus sequences. Using mixcr v2.1.11, UMI consensuses were aligned to TRA and TRB V and J templates and then assembled into clonotypes. A clonotype was counted as expanded or contracted only if both edgeR and NoisET called the change significant, with noise models trained on biological replicates. For edgeR calls, a false discovery rate-adjusted p below 0.01 and a log2 fold-change threshold of 1 were applied. As an exploratory analysis of dynamics, max-normalized trajectories of the 1000 most abundant clonotypes were examined by PCA with hierarchical clustering. Each responding clone was given a CD4 or CD8 phenotype based on the CD4+ and CD8+ repertoires, which had been sequenced separately. The public sequencing data were trimmed at Q25 with fastp and processed into clonotypes with MiXCR by TCRdb, which kept only in-frame beta chains. Rows are unified per CDR3 protein, each entry keeping the most common DNA and genes. TCRdb assigned the V and J calls; the authors' analysis was not used. The table for this sample lists hundreds of thousands of distinct CDR3 sequences; approximately 15% of them were counted only once. The ten largest clones represent 2.1% of the sample.

This TCR derives from an adult woman who had mild COVID-19 (a few samples of this study predate the infection). The sample titles of this study are shuffled in the database, so cell type and time point are left out; the donor was told from shared clones. The sample comprised PBMCs or a T cell subset sorted from them (not recorded which). This sequence uses TRBV20-1 and TRBJ2-1; the D gene remains uncertain. The CDR3 protein: CSARQPGPRYNEQFF. In nucleotide form, the sequence is TGCAGTGCTAGACAACCCGGGCCGAGGTACAATGAGCAGTTCTTC.